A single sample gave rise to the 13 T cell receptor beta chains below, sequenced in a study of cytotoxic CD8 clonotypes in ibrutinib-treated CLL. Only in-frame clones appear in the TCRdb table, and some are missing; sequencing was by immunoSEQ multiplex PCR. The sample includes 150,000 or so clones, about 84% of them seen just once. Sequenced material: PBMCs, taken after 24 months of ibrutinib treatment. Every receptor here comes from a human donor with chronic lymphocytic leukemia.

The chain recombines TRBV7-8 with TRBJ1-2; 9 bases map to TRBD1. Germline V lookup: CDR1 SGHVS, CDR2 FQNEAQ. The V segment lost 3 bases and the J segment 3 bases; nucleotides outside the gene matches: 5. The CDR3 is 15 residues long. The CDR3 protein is CASSLGQGRYYGYTF. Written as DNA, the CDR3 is TGTGCCAGCAGCTTGGGACAGGGCCGGTACTATGGCTACACCTTC.

In DNA, the CDR3 is TGTGCCAGCAGCTTAGCAGATCACTATGGCTACACCTTC. Translating it yields CASSLADHYGYTF. The rearrangement uses TRBV7-2 and TRBJ1-2; D unclear. CDR3 length: 13 residues. V lost 0 bases and J lost 3, with 5 bases in between. Germline V gene sequence: CDR1 SGHTA, CDR2 FQGNSA.

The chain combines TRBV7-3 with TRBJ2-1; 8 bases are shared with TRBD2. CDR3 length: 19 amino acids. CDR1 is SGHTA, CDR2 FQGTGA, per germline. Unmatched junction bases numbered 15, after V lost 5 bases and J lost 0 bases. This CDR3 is CASSAEPGLADSSYNEQFF. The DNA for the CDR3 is TGTGCCAGCAGCGCTGAACCCGGACTAGCCGATAGCTCCTACAATGAGCAGTTCTTC.

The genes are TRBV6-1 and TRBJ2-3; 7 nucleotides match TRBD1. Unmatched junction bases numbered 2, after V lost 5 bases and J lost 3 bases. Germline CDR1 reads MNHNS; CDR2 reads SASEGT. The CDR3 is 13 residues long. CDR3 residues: CASSPQGTDTQYF. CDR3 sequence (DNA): TGTGCCAGCAGTCCACAGGGGACAGATACGCAGTATTTT.

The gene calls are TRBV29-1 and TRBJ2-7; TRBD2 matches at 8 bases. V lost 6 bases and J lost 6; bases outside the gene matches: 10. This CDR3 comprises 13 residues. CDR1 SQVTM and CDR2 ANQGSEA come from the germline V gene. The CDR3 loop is CSVTREGLFEQYF. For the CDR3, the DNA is TGCAGCGTCACTCGGGAGGGCCTTTTCGAGCAGTACTTC.

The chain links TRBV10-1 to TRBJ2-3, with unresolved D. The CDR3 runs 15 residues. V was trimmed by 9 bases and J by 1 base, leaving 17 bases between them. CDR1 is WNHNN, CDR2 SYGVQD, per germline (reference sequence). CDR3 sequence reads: CARITGPVRTDTQYF. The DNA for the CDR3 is TGCGCCAGGATAACGGGCCCCGTTCGCACAGATACGCAGTATTTT.

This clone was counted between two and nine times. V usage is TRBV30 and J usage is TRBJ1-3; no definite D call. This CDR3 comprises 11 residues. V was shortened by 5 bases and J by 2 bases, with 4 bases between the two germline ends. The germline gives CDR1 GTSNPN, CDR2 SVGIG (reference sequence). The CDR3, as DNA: TGTGCCTGGGCGGCTGGAAACACCATATATTTT. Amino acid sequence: CAWAAGNTIYF.

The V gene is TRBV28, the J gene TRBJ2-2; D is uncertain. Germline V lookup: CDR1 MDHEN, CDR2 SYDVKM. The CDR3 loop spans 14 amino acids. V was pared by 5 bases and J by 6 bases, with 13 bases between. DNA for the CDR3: TGTGCCAGCAGTCCCCAGACCCCCCCCGGGGAGCTGTTTTTT. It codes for CASSPQTPPGELFF.

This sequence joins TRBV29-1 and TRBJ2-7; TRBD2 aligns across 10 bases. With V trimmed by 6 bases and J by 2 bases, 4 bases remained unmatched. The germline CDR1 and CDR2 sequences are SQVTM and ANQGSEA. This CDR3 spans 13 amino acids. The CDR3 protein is CSVRLAGAYEQYF. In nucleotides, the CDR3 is TGCAGCGTCCGTCTAGCGGGAGCCTACGAGCAGTACTTC.

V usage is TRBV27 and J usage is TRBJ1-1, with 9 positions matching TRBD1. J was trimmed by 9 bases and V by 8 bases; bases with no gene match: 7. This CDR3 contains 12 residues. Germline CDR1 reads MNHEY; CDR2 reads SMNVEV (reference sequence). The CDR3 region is CASGRTGGKAFF. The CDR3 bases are TGTGCCAGCGGTAGAACAGGGGGCAAAGCTTTCTTT.

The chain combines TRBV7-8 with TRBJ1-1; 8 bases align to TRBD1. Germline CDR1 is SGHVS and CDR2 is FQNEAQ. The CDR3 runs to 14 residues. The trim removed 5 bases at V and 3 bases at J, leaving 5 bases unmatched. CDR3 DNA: TGTGCCAGCAGCACGGACAGGGCGGACACTGAAGCTTTCTTT. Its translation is CASSTDRADTEAFF. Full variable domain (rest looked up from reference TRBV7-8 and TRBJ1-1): GAGVSQSPRYKVAKRGQDVALRCDPISGHVSLFWYQQALGQGPEFLTYFQNEAQLDKSGLPSDRFFAERPEGSVSTLKIQRTQQEDSAVYLCASSTDRADTEAFFGQGTRLTVV.

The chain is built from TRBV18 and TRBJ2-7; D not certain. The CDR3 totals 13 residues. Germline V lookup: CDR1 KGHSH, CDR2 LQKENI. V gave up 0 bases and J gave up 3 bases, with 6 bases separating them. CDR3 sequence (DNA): TGTGCCAGCTCACCACCGGGAAACTACGAGCAGTACTTC. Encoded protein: CASSPPGNYEQYF.

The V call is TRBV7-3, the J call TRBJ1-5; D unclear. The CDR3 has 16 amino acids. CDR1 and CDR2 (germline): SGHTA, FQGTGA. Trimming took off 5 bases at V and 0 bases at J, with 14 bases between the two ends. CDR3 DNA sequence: TGTGCCAGCAGCACTAACCCGACATCTAGCAATCAGCCCCAGCATTTT. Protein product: CASSTNPTSSNQPQHF.